Listed below are T cell receptor beta chains from one sample, sequenced in a study of identical twins. In TCRdb, the 5' RACE reads were re-called with MiXCR into one record per CDR3 protein. The sample includes about 890,000 distinct CDR3 sequences, 9% to 15% of them seen just once. The same specimen was also included in a second study, on yellow fever vaccine responses in identical twins.

Material: PBMCs. These TCRs come from a woman younger than 30 in good health. CDR3s include the opening cysteine and the closing phenylalanine or tryptophan. Each record gives: clone size, J gene, V gene, D gene, CDR3 protein, CDR3 DNA. A D gene is named only where the DNA matches it firmly. Expanded clones get a size class; other rows say once, few or many, or leave the size out.

.,TRBJ2-1,TRBV7-6,TRBD2,CASSSYIAGGPGEQFF,TGTGCCAGCAGCTCGTATATAGCGGGAGGGCCGGGTGAGCAGTTCTTC
.,TRBJ2-2,TRBV12-3/TRBV12-4,.,CASSFSPGPNTGELFF,TGTGCCAGCAGTTTTAGCCCGGGACCGAACACCGGGGAGCTGTTTTTT
few,TRBJ1-6,TRBV4-1,.,CASSQERGYNSPLHF,TGCGCCAGCAGCCAAGAGAGAGGGTATAATTCACCCCTCCACTTT
many,TRBJ2-7,TRBV10-3,TRBD2,CAISESGTSLYEQYF,TGTGCCATCAGTGAGTCCGGGACTAGTCTCTACGAGCAGTACTTC
.,TRBJ2-3,TRBV15,TRBD1,CATSSGRTGDGTDTQYF,TGTGCCACCAGCTCTGGTCGAACAGGGGATGGCACAGATACGCAGTATTTT
many,TRBJ2-1,TRBV24-1,TRBD2,CATSDSRTSGRYNEQFF,TGTGCCACCAGTGATTCCCGGACTAGCGGGAGATACAATGAGCAGTTCTTC
.,TRBJ2-2,TRBV9,TRBD2,CASSAGLEAPGELFF,TGTGCCAGCAGCGCCGGACTAGAGGCTCCCGGGGAGCTGTTTTTT
.,TRBJ2-2,TRBV6-2/TRBV6-3,TRBD1,CASSLQGSATRGGELFF,TGTGCCAGCAGTTTACAGGGGTCGGCGACAAGGGGCGGGGAGCTGTTTTTT
few,TRBJ2-1,TRBV7-9,.,CASSLALRDQQFF,TGTGCCAGCAGCTTAGCGCTGAGGGATCAGCAGTTCTTC
.,TRBJ1-1,TRBV19,.,CASKQTNTEAFF,TGTGCCTCCAAACAAACCAACACTGAAGCTTTCTTT
.,TRBJ2-1,TRBV4-1,.,CASSKLALAYNEQFF,TGCGCCAGCAGCAAGCTAGCGCTGGCCTACAATGAGCAGTTCTTC
.,TRBJ2-7,TRBV5-1,.,CASSLIPGTGYEQYF,TGCGCCAGCAGCCTCATTCCCGGGACTGGCTACGAGCAGTACTTC
few,TRBJ2-3,TRBV3-1,TRBD1,CASSSGTEDLTDTQYF,TGTGCCAGCAGCTCCGGGACAGAAGACCTCACAGATACGCAGTATTTT
.,TRBJ2-1,TRBV7-9,TRBD2,CASSRRIAGDDEQFF,TGTGCCAGCAGTCGTCGTATAGCGGGAGATGATGAGCAGTTCTTC
once,TRBJ2-1,TRBV11-3,.,CASSLERLNEQFF,TGTGCCAGCAGCCTTGAGAGGTTGAATGAGCAGTTCTTC
.,TRBJ2-7,TRBV28,TRBD1,CASSLPPDRGGYEQYF,TGTGCCAGCAGTTTACCCCCGGACAGGGGAGGCTACGAGCAGTACTTC
.,TRBJ2-1,TRBV5-1,TRBD2,CASSSASGPYNEQFF,TGCGCCAGCAGCTCGGCTAGCGGACCCTACAATGAGCAGTTCTTC
.,TRBJ2-5,TRBV14,.,CASSPLEALETQYF,TGTGCCAGCAGCCCCCTTGAGGCGTTGGAGACCCAGTACTTC
.,TRBJ2-1,TRBV7-8,.,CASSFGGVDEQFF,TGTGCCAGCAGCTTCGGGGGTGTGGATGAGCAGTTCTTC
many,TRBJ1-1,TRBV6-1,.,CASSEHHTANTEAFF,TGTGCCAGCAGCGAACACCATACAGCGAACACTGAAGCTTTCTTT
.,TRBJ2-2,TRBV5-1,TRBD2,CASSNLAGDTGELFF,TGCGCCAGCAGTAACCTAGCGGGAGACACCGGGGAGCTGTTTTTT
.,TRBJ2-5,TRBV7-8,.,CASSLRGAEKPGETQYF,TGTGCCAGCAGCCTCCGAGGAGCGGAGAAGCCAGGGGAGACCCAGTACTTC
.,TRBJ2-3,TRBV7-2,TRBD2,CASTFNPGGGADTQYF,TGTGCCAGCACCTTCAATCCTGGCGGGGGGGCGGATACGCAGTATTTT
many,TRBJ2-1,TRBV4-2,TRBD2,CASSQAETSGGNEQFF,TGTGCCAGCAGCCAAGCTGAGACTAGCGGGGGAAATGAGCAGTTCTTC
.,TRBJ2-3,TRBV5-1,.,CASSLYTGGGTDTQYF,TGCGCCAGCAGCTTGTATACAGGGGGAGGGACAGATACGCAGTATTTT
.,TRBJ2-3,TRBV12-3/TRBV12-4,.,CASSLRQGIADTQYF,TGTGCCAGCAGTTTAAGGCAGGGTATAGCAGATACGCAGTATTTT
many,TRBJ1-2,TRBV29-1,TRBD1,CSVRQGGGYTF,TGCAGCGTTCGACAGGGAGGTGGCTACACCTTC
few,TRBJ2-1,TRBV12-3/TRBV12-4,TRBD2,CASSQTSGHNEQFF,TGTGCCAGCAGTCAGACTAGCGGTCACAATGAGCAGTTCTTC
many,TRBJ2-1,TRBV5-1,.,CASSLGTGSSYNEQFF,TGTGCCAGCAGCTTAGGGACTGGGAGCTCCTACAATGAGCAGTTCTTC
few,TRBJ2-5,TRBV5-5,.,CASSSGQSEDQETQYF,TGTGCCAGCAGCTCCGGACAGTCCGAAGACCAAGAGACCCAGTACTTC
.,TRBJ1-5,TRBV5-1,.,CANAGGARGYF,TGCGCCAACGCAGGAGGGGCCCGTGGGTATTTT
.,TRBJ1-1,TRBV12-3/TRBV12-4,TRBD1,CASSSLDRGPPEAFF,TGTGCCAGCAGTTCTTTAGACAGGGGTCCCCCTGAAGCTTTCTTT
.,TRBJ2-1,TRBV4-1,.,CASSTFGGHNEQFF,TGCGCCAGCAGCACATTTGGGGGGCACAATGAGCAGTTCTTC
many,TRBJ2-7,TRBV9,TRBD1,CASSPVDRGYEQYF,TGTGCCAGCAGCCCCGTGGACAGGGGCTACGAGCAGTACTTC
few,TRBJ2-7,TRBV18,.,CASSPPNSGAPYEQYF,TGTGCCAGCTCACCACCGAATAGCGGAGCCCCCTACGAGCAGTACTTC
few,TRBJ2-3,TRBV20-1,.,CSARSERDATDTQYF,TGCAGTGCTAGGTCTGAACGGGATGCCACAGATACGCAGTATTTT
few,TRBJ2-1,TRBV5-1,.,CASSLAGSQNYNEQFF,TGCGCCAGCAGCTTGGCCGGCAGCCAAAATTACAATGAGCAGTTCTTC
many,TRBJ2-7,TRBV7-3,.,CASSLNGVGEQYF,TGTGCCAGCAGCTTAAATGGGGTCGGCGAGCAGTACTTC
.,TRBJ1-1,TRBV29-1,.,CSAQGFVNTEAFF,TGCAGCGCACAGGGTTTCGTGAACACTGAAGCTTTCTTT
.,TRBJ2-1,TRBV6-1,TRBD1,CASSVGPGTGFNEQFF,TGTGCCAGCAGTGTGGGCCCCGGGACAGGGTTCAATGAGCAGTTCTTC